Presented here are 2 T cell receptor beta chains from one specimen sequenced in a study of technical replicates of blood from several donors. The data were produced by immunoSEQ multiplex PCR, yet TCRdb's version contains in-frame clones alone and is incomplete. Of about 88,000 clones listed, roughly 92% are singletons. The sequencing sample was made of T cells isolated from PBMCs. These receptors were taken from a human donor in good health.

This chain joins TRBV28 and TRBJ2-4; TRBD2 agrees at 7 bases. The trim removed 5 bases at V and 1 base at J, leaving 5 bases unmatched. The CDR3 sequence is 15 residues long. The germline V gene encodes CDR1 MDHEN and CDR2 SYDVKM. DNA of the CDR3: TGTGCCAGCAGTCATGCGGGGGTGGCCAAAAACATTCAGTACTTC. Protein sequence: CASSHAGVAKNIQYF.

This rearrangement joins TRBV10-1 to TRBJ2-3; D might be TRBD2 (6 bases). CDR1 WNHNN and CDR2 SYGVQD come from the germline V gene (reference sequence). Trimming took 6 bases from V and 0 from J, leaving 13 bases between them. The CDR3 is 15 residues long. CDR3 coding DNA: TGCGCCAGCAGCAGCGGGTGGACTAGCACAGATACGCAGTATTTT. This codes for CASSSGWTSTDTQYF.